This T cell receptor beta chain was captured in a study of vaccination effects on CD4 cells after COVID-19. Across the study: Either the BNT162b2 or mRNA-1273 vaccine was given to participants in two doses. General study findings and limits: The study found marked clonal contraction of infection- and vaccine-induced clones late after vaccination.

This clone was picked up a small number of times. The antigen remains undetermined. Trimming cost V 1 base and J 6 bases, with 13 bases left between them. There are 14 residues in the CDR3. CDR1 SNHLY and CDR2 FYNNEI come from the germline V gene. The repertoire was sequenced with immunoSEQ multiplex PCR; TCRdb's copy has only in-frame clones and lacks some. This sample carries approximately 82,000 clones, 70% to 75% of them seen once, and the ten largest clones take about 1.7%. ViraFEST assay sequencing came after antigen-specific CD4+ T cells were expanded with viral peptide pools. Scientists isolated CD4+ T cells after a roughly nine-day culture period ended. A half-volume exchange with IL-2 medium occurred on days 3 and 7.

This material consisted of CD4+ T cells from PBMCs cultured with HCoV-229E spike peptides, taken before COVID-19 vaccination. The chain combines TRBV2 with TRBJ2-7; a weak D match, TRBD1 (6 bases). This clonotype was obtained from a human donor who received a COVID-19 vaccine. The CDR3 bases are TGTGCCAGCAGTGAAGTCAGGGGACCCCGCGAGCAGTACGTC. Protein sequence: CASSEVRGPREQYV.